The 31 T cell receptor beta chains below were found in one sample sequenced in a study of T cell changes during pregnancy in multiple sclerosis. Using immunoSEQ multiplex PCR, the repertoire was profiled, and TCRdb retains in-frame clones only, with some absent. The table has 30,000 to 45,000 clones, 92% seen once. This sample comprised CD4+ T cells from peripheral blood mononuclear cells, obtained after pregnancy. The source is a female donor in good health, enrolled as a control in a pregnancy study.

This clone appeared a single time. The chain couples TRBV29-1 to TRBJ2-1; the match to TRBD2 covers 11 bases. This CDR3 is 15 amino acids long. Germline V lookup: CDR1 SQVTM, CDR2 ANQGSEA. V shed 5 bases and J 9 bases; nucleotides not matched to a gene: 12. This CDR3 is CSVHRSGRAGSEQFF. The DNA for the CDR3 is TGCAGCGTTCACCGTAGCGGGAGGGCCGGGAGTGAGCAGTTCTTC.

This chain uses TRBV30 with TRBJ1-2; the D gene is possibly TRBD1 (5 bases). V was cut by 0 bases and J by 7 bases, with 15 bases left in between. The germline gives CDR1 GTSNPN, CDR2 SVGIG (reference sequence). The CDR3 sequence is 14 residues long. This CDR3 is CAWSVRGSVGGYTF. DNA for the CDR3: TGTGCCTGGAGTGTACGGGGGTCTGTCGGTGGCTACACCTTC.

The CDR3 DNA follows: TGTGCCAGCTCACCACAATACGGACAGACGAACACTGAAGCTTTCTTT. Translated: CASSPQYGQTNTEAFF. This rearrangement joins TRBV18 to TRBJ1-1, with D possibly TRBD1 on 6 matching bases. Germline assignment: CDR1 KGHSH and CDR2 LQKENI. Trimming removed 1 base at V and 1 base at J, with 13 bases between. This CDR3 spans 16 amino acids.

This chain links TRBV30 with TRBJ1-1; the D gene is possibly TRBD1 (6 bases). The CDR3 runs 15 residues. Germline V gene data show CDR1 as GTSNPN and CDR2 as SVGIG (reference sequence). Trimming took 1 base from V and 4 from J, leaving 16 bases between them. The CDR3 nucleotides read TGTGCCTGGAGTGGTCCCCCCAGGGGTGGCACTGAAGCTTTCTTT. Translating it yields CAWSGPPRGGTEAFF.

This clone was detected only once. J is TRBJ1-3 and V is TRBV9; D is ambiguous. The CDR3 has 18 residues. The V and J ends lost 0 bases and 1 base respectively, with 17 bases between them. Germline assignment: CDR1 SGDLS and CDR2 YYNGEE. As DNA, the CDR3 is TGTGCCAGCAGCGTAGCGGGATCGCTCCGAGGGTCTGGAAACACCATATATTTT. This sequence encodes CASSVAGSLRGSGNTIYF.

CDR3 sequence reads: CATTGGVGYGYTF. The DNA of the CDR3 is TGTGCCACCACAGGGGGGGTGGGCTATGGCTACACCTTC. The V and J genes are TRBV19 and TRBJ1-2; 8 bases line up with TRBD1. Per the germline V gene, CDR1 is LNHDA and CDR2 is SQIVND (reference sequence). V was clipped by 10 bases and J by 4 bases; unmatched bases: 8. CDR3 length equals 13 residues.

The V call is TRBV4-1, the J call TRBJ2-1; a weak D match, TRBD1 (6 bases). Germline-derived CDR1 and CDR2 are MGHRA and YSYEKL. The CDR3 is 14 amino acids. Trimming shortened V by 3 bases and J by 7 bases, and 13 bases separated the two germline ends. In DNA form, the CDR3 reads TGCGCCAGCAGCCAGGGGGCGGTGGGGAATGAGCAGTTCTTC. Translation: CASSQGAVGNEQFF.

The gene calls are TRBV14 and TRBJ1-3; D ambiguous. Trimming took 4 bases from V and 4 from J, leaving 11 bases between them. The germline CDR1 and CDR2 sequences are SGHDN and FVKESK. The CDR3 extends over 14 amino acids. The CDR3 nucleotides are TGTGCCAGCAGCCGCCGGTTAGTAGGAAACACCATATATTTT. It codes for CASSRRLVGNTIYF.

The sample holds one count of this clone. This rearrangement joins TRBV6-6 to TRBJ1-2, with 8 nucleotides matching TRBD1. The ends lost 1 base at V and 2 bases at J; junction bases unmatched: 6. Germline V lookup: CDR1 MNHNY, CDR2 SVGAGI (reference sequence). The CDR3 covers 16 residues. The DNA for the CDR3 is TGTGCCAGCAGTTACTGGGCGGGACAGGAGAACTATGGCTACACCTTC. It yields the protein CASSYWAGQENYGYTF.

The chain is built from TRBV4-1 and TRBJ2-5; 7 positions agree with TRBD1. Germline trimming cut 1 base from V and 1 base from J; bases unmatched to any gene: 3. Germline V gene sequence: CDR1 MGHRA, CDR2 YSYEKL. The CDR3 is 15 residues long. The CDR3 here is CASSQGQGVQETQYF. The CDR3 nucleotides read TGCGCCAGCAGCCAAGGACAGGGAGTCCAAGAGACCCAGTACTTC.

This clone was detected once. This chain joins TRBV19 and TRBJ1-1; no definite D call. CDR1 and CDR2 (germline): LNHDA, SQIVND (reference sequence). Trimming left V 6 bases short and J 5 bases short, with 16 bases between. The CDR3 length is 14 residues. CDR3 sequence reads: CASSTGSMRTEAFF. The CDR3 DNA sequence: TGTGCCAGTAGCACCGGGTCGATGAGGACTGAAGCTTTCTTT.

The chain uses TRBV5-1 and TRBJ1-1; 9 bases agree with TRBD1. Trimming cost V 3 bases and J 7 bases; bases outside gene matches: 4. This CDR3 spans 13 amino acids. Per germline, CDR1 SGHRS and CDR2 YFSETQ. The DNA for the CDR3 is TGCGCCAGCAGCTGGGACAGGGCAATTGAAGCTTTCTTT. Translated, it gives CASSWDRAIEAFF.

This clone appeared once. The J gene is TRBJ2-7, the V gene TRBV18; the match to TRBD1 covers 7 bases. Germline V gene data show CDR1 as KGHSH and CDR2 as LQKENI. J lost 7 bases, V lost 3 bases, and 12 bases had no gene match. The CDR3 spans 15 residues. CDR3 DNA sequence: TGTGCCAGCTCACCCCGACAGGGTATATCGGGAGAGCAGTACTTC. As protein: CASSPRQGISGEQYF.

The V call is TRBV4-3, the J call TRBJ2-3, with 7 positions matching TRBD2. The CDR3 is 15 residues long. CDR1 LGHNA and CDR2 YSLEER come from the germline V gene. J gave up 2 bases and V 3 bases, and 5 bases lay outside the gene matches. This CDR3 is CASSQGGTVTDTQYF. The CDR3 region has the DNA TGCGCCAGCAGCCAGGGGGGGACGGTCACAGATACGCAGTATTTT.

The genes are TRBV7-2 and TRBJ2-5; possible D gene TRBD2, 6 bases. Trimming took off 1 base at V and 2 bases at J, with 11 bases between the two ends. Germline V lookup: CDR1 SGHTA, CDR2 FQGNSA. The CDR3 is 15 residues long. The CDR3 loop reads CASSLERGIQETQYF. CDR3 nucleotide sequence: TGTGCCAGCAGCTTAGAACGCGGGATACAAGAGACCCAGTACTTC.

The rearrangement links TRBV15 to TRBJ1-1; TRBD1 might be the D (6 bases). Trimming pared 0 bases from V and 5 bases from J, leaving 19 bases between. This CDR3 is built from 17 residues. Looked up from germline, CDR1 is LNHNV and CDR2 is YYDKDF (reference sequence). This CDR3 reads CATSRDPGQGLGTEAFF. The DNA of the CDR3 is TGTGCCACCAGCAGAGATCCTGGGCAGGGGCTTGGTACTGAAGCTTTCTTT.

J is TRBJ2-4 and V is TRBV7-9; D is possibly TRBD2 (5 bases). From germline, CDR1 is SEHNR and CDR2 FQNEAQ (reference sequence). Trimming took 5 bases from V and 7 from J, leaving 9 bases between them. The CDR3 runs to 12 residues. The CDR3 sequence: CASSTSGNIQYF. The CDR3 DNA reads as TGTGCCAGCAGCACATCGGGGAACATTCAGTACTTC.

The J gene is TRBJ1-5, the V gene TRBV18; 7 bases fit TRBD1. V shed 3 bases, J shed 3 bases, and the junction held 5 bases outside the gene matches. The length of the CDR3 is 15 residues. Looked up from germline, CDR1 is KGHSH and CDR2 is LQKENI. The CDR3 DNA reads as TGTGCCAGCTCACCTTTGGGACAGAACAATCAGCCCCAGCATTTT. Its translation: CASSPLGQNNQPQHF.

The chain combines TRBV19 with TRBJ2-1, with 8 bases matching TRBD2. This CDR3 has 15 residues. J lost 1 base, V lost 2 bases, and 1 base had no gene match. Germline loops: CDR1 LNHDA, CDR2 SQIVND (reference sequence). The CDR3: CASSIKRESYNEQFF. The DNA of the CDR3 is TGTGCCAGTAGTATAAAGCGGGAGTCCTACAATGAGCAGTTCTTC.

The CDR3 DNA follows: TGTGCTAGTGGTTTGGCGCCCTCAGCGGGGGGGCGATATGAGCAGTTCTTC. Amino acids: CASGLAPSAGGRYEQFF. The chain couples TRBV12-5 to TRBJ2-1, with 10 bases lining up with TRBD2. The CDR3 runs 17 residues. Germline trimming cut 1 base from V and 8 bases from J; bases unmatched to any gene: 11. Germline V gene data show CDR1 as LGHNT and CDR2 as FRNRAP.

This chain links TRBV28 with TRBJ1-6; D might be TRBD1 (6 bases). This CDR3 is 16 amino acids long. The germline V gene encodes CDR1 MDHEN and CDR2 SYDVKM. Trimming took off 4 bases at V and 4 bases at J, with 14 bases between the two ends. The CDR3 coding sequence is TGTGCCAGCAGTTCGCTCGGACAGAAATATAATTCACCCCTCCACTTT. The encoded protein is CASSSLGQKYNSPLHF.

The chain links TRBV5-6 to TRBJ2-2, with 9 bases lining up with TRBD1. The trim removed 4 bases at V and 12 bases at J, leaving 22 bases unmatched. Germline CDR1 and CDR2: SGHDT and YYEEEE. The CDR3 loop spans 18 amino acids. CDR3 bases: TGTGCCAGCAGCCCGGGACCTATGCCGGGACAGGGCTCACCGAAGCTGTTTTTT. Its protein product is CASSPGPMPGQGSPKLFF.

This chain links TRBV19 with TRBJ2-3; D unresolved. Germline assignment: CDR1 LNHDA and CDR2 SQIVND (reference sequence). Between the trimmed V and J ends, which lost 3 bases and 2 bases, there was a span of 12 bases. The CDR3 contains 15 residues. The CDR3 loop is CASSMMGSPTDTQYF. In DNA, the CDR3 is TGTGCCAGTAGTATGATGGGCTCCCCCACAGATACGCAGTATTTT. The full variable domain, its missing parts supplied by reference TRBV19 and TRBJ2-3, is DGGITQSPKYLFRKEGQNVTLSCEQNLNHDAMYWYRQDPGQGLRLIYYSQIVNDFQKGDIAEGYSVSREKKESFPLTVTSAQKNPTAFYLCASSMMGSPTDTQYFGPGTRLTVL.

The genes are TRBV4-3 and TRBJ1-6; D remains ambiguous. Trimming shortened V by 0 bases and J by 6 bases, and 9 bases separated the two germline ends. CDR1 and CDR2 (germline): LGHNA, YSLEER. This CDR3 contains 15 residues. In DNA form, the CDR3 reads TGCGCCAGCAGCCAAGAAATGAGGATTAATTCACCCCTCCACTTT. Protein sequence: CASSQEMRINSPLHF.

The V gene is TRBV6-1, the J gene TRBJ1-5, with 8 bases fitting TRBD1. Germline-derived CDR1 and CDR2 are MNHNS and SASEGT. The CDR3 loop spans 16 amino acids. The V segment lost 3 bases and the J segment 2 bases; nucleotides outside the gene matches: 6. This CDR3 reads CASSERSGGGNQPQHF. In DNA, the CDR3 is TGTGCCAGCAGTGAGAGATCAGGGGGCGGCAATCAGCCCCAGCATTTT.

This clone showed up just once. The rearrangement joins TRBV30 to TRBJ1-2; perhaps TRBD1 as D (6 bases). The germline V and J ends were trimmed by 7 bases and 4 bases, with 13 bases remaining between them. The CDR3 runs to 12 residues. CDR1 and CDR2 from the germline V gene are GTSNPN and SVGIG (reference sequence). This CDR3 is CASSGGGYGYTF. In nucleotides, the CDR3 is TGTGCCTCCTCGGGGGGCGGCTATGGCTACACCTTC.

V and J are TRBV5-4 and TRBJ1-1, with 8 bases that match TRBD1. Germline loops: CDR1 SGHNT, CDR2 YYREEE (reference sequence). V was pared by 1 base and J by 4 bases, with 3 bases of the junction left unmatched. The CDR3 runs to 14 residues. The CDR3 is CASSLQGAPTEAFF. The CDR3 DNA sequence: TGTGCCAGCAGCTTGCAGGGGGCGCCCACTGAAGCTTTCTTT.

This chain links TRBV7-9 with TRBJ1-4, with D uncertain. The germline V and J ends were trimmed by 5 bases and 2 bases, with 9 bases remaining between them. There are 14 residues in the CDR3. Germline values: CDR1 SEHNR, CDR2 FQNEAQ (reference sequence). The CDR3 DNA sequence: TGTGCCAGCAGCCCTAGTCGGACTAATGAAAAACTGTTTTTT. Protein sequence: CASSPSRTNEKLFF. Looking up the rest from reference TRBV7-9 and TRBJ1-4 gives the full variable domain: DTGVSQNPRHKITKRGQNVTFRCDPISEHNRLYWYRQTLGQGPEFLTYFQNEAQLEKSRLLSDRFSAERPKGSFSTLEIQRTEQGDSAMYLCASSPSRTNEKLFFGSGTQLSVL.

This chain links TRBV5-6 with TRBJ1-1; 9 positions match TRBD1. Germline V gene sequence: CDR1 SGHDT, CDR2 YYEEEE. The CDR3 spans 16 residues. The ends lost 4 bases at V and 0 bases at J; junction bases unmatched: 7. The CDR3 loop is CASSPDRGGMNTEAFF. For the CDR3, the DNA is TGTGCCAGCAGCCCCGACAGGGGGGGAATGAACACTGAAGCTTTCTTT.

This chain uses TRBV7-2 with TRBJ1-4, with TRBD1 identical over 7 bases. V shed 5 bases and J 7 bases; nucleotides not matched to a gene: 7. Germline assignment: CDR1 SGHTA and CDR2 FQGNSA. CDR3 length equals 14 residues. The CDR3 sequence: CASSPRQGIEKLFF. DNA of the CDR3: TGTGCCAGCAGCCCTCGACAGGGAATTGAAAAACTGTTTTTT.

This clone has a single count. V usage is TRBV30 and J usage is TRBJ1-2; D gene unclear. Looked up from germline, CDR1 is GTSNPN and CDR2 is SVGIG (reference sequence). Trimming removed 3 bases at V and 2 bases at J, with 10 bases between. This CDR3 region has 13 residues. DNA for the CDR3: TGTGCCTGGAGGGCGATCGGGAACTATGGCTACACCTTC. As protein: CAWRAIGNYGYTF.